The rows below give T cell receptor beta chains drawn from one sample of a study of cytomegalovirus exposure and HLA in healthy donors. The protocol was immunoSEQ multiplex PCR, while the TCRdb copy is restricted to in-frame clones and leaves out a portion. This repertoire shows about 140,000 clones, around 80% found once; its top ten account for around 4.3%. Sequences were obtained from PBMCs. Source of these receptors: a man in his forties or fifties in good health and CMV-seronegative. The CDR3 runs from the conserved cysteine through the conserved F or W. The D gene is left open where the match is weak. The size entry is marked missing in some rows and otherwise reads once, few, many or a size class.

v_call: TRBV6-5
clone_size: -
d_call: -
j_call: TRBJ2-7
cdr3_aa: CASSYTRGNSYEQYF
cdr3_nt: TGTGCCAGCAGTTACACTCGGGGTAACTCCTACGAGCAGTACTTC

v_call: TRBV7-2
clone_size: -
d_call: -
j_call: TRBJ2-1
cdr3_aa: CASSLQSQGRNEQFF
cdr3_nt: TGTGCCAGCAGCTTACAGTCGCAGGGGCGGAATGAGCAGTTCTTC

v_call: TRBV14
clone_size: few
d_call: -
j_call: TRBJ2-7
cdr3_aa: CASSRRTRGLYEQYF
cdr3_nt: TGTGCCAGCAGCAGAAGAACGCGGGGGCTCTACGAGCAGTACTTC

v_call: TRBV29-1
clone_size: -
d_call: TRBD1
j_call: TRBJ1-1
cdr3_aa: CSVEDRDTEAFF
cdr3_nt: TGCAGCGTCGAGGACAGGGACACTGAAGCTTTCTTT

v_call: TRBV5-5
clone_size: once
d_call: -
j_call: TRBJ2-5
cdr3_aa: CASTSGGLIQETQYF
cdr3_nt: TGTGCCAGCACCTCAGGGGGGTTGATCCAAGAGACCCAGTACTTC

v_call: TRBV9
clone_size: -
d_call: -
j_call: TRBJ2-5
cdr3_aa: CASSVGLREETQYF
cdr3_nt: TGTGCCAGCAGCGTAGGGTTACGGGAAGAGACCCAGTACTTC

v_call: TRBV7-2
clone_size: -
d_call: TRBD1
j_call: TRBJ2-2
cdr3_aa: CASSLAGQGNTGELFF
cdr3_nt: TGTGCCAGCAGCTTGGCGGGACAGGGAAACACCGGGGAGCTGTTTTTT

v_call: TRBV5-4
clone_size: few
d_call: -
j_call: TRBJ2-1
cdr3_aa: CASSLGGLPRNEQFF
cdr3_nt: TGTGCCAGCAGCTTAGGCGGGCTCCCCCGGAATGAGCAGTTCTTC

v_call: TRBV5-8
clone_size: -
d_call: -
j_call: TRBJ1-5
cdr3_aa: CASSLLERVYSNQPQHF
cdr3_nt: TGTGCCAGCAGCTTGCTCGAGAGGGTTTATAGCAATCAGCCCCAGCATTTT

v_call: TRBV5-1
clone_size: -
d_call: -
j_call: TRBJ2-7
cdr3_aa: CASSSPGSFYEQYF
cdr3_nt: TGCGCCAGCAGCTCTCCAGGTTCTTTCTACGAGCAGTACTTC

v_call: TRBV7-9
clone_size: -
d_call: TRBD1
j_call: TRBJ1-6
cdr3_aa: CASRPTGGNSPLHF
cdr3_nt: TGTGCCAGCAGGCCAACAGGGGGCAATTCACCCCTCCACTTT

v_call: TRBV5-1
clone_size: -
d_call: TRBD1
j_call: TRBJ1-1
cdr3_aa: CASSLSGQKMNTEAFF
cdr3_nt: TGCGCCAGCAGCTTGTCGGGACAGAAAATGAACACTGAAGCTTTCTTT

v_call: TRBV4-3
clone_size: few
d_call: -
j_call: TRBJ1-1
cdr3_aa: CASSQDPGRGTEAFF
cdr3_nt: TGCGCCAGCAGCCAAGATCCAGGGCGAGGCACTGAAGCTTTCTTT

v_call: TRBV12-5
clone_size: -
d_call: TRBD1
j_call: TRBJ2-7
cdr3_aa: CASGFPARQGYEQYF
cdr3_nt: TGTGCTAGTGGTTTCCCAGCCCGACAGGGCTACGAGCAGTACTTC

v_call: TRBV27
clone_size: -
d_call: TRBD1
j_call: TRBJ1-4
cdr3_aa: CASSPGTGGRKLFF
cdr3_nt: TGTGCCAGCAGTCCCGGGACAGGGGGCCGAAAACTGTTTTTT

v_call: TRBV27
clone_size: -
d_call: -
j_call: TRBJ2-2
cdr3_aa: CASSLTLYTGELFF
cdr3_nt: TGTGCCAGCAGTCTCACATTATACACCGGGGAGCTGTTTTTT

v_call: TRBV27
clone_size: -
d_call: TRBD1
j_call: TRBJ2-7
cdr3_aa: CASSPRDRLSYEQYF
cdr3_nt: TGTGCCAGCAGTCCCCGGGACAGGCTGTCCTACGAGCAGTACTTC